The rows below give T cell receptor beta chains drawn from one sample of a study of blood T cell repertoires in COVID-19. Produced via immunoSEQ multiplex PCR; TCRdb's table is partial and in-frame only. Of 140,000 or so clones listed, around four fifths are singletons. Sequenced sample: PBMCs or T cells enriched from blood (not recorded which). The receptors originated from a woman between 40 and 50 years old who had recovered from COVID-19. CDR3s include the opening cysteine and the closing phenylalanine or tryptophan. Each record gives: D gene, V gene, clone size, J gene, CDR3 protein, CDR3 DNA. The D gene is left open where the match is weak. The size field is filled for only some rows; it gives once, few, many or a size class.

TRBD1	TRBV2	.	TRBJ1-6	CASSRTGENSPLHF	TGTGCCAGCAGTCGGACAGGGGAGAATTCACCCCTCCACTTT
TRBD2	TRBV19	.	TRBJ2-4	CASCSPGGPGIQYF	TGTGCCAGTTGCTCGCCGGGGGGGCCGGGCATTCAGTACTTC
TRBD2	TRBV19	.	TRBJ2-5	CASSIGLAGGQETQYF	TGTGCCAGTAGTATTGGACTAGCGGGCGGACAAGAGACCCAGTACTTC
TRBD1	TRBV19	.	TRBJ2-7	CASSKSGTGSYEQYF	TGTGCCAGTAGTAAATCCGGGACAGGCTCCTACGAGCAGTACTTC
.	TRBV13	.	TRBJ2-6	CASSHDRPSGANVLTF	TGTGCCAGCAGCCACGACAGACCCTCTGGGGCCAACGTCCTGACTTTC
.	TRBV7-9	.	TRBJ1-5	CASSSQGGGQPQHF	TGTGCCAGCAGCTCCCAGGGAGGAGGACAGCCCCAGCATTTT
TRBD2	TRBV11-2	.	TRBJ2-7	CASSSPQRGGTYEQYF	TGTGCCAGCAGCTCCCCCCAGCGGGGGGGGACCTACGAGCAGTACTTC
.	TRBV9	.	TRBJ1-1	CASSDNEEAEAFF	TGTGCCAGCAGTGATAACGAGGAGGCTGAAGCTTTCTTT
.	TRBV18	.	TRBJ2-2	CASSPEEGNTGELFF	TGTGCCAGCTCACCCGAGGAGGGGAACACCGGGGAGCTGTTTTTT
TRBD2	TRBV5-3	.	TRBJ2-1	CARSLSRGGPYNEQFF	TGTGCCAGAAGCTTGTCGCGGGGGGGTCCCTACAATGAGCAGTTCTTC
TRBD1	TRBV9	.	TRBJ1-1	CASSGGGNTEAFF	TGTGCCAGCAGCGGAGGGGGCAACACTGAAGCTTTCTTT
.	TRBV3-1/TRBV3-2	.	TRBJ2-7	CASSQETVLAGGSYEQYF	TGTGCCAGCAGCCAAGAGACCGTTTTGGCTGGAGGATCCTACGAGCAGTACTTC
TRBD1	TRBV18	.	TRBJ1-5	CASSPGQGNQPQHF	TGTGCCAGCTCCCCCGGACAGGGCAATCAGCCCCAGCATTTT
TRBD1	TRBV18	.	TRBJ2-5	CASSTSSRDSFRETQYF	TGTGCCAGCTCAACCTCCAGCCGGGACAGTTTTCGGGAGACCCAGTACTTC
TRBD2	TRBV2	.	TRBJ2-5	CARGLAGGPQETQYF	TGTGCCAGAGGGCTAGCGGGAGGGCCCCAAGAGACCCAGTACTTC
TRBD2	TRBV6-5	.	TRBJ2-7	CASSSSGTTSYEQYF	TGTGCCAGCAGTTCTAGCGGGACGACCTCCTACGAGCAGTACTTC
.	TRBV5-4	.	TRBJ2-1	CASSDLANEQFF	TGTGCCAGCAGCGACCTAGCAAATGAGCAGTTCTTC
TRBD1	TRBV27	.	TRBJ1-2	CASSLGPPPGQGVGWVDYGYTF	TGTGCCAGCAGTTTGGGCCCCCCCCCGGGACAGGGTGTTGGTTGGGTAGACTATGGCTACACCTTC
.	TRBV5-1	.	TRBJ2-2	CASSLGRIGDGELFF	TGCGCCAGCAGCTTGGGGAGAATAGGGGACGGGGAGCTGTTTTTT
TRBD2	TRBV7-8	.	TRBJ2-1	CASSFASGGYNEQFF	TGTGCCAGCAGTTTCGCTAGCGGGGGATACAATGAGCAGTTCTTC
TRBD1	TRBV5-4	.	TRBJ1-4	CASSHWTGGATNEKLFF	TGTGCCAGCAGCCATTGGACAGGGGGCGCAACTAATGAAAAACTGTTTTTT
.	TRBV7-3	.	TRBJ2-1	CASSLERALVNEQFF	TGTGCCAGCAGCTTAGAGAGGGCCCTCGTCAATGAGCAGTTCTTC
TRBD1	TRBV2	.	TRBJ2-7	CASSDEGASYEQYF	TGTGCCAGCAGTGATGAGGGGGCCTCCTACGAGCAGTACTTC
TRBD1	TRBV7-3	.	TRBJ2-1	CASSLGQGFHNEQFF	TGTGCCAGCAGCTTGGGACAGGGTTTCCACAATGAGCAGTTCTTC
.	TRBV5-1	.	TRBJ2-3	CASSLAGGRVGPDTQYF	TGCGCCAGCAGCTTGGCCGGTGGCAGGGTCGGCCCAGATACGCAGTATTTT
TRBD1	TRBV24-1	.	TRBJ2-2	CATSDTRQGPNGELFF	TGTGCCACCAGTGATACAAGACAGGGTCCCAACGGGGAGCTGTTTTTT
.	TRBV10-2	.	TRBJ2-1	CASSDLRGRGNEQFF	TGCGCCAGCAGTGATTTGCGGGGACGAGGGAATGAGCAGTTCTTC
.	TRBV6-1	once	TRBJ1-2	CASSEALHLADGYTF	TGTGCCAGCAGTGAAGCGCTTCACCTAGCCGACGGCTACACCTTC
.	TRBV7-6	.	TRBJ1-4	CASSLARGLGEKLFF	TGTGCCAGCAGCTTAGCGCGCGGGCTTGGGGAAAAACTGTTTTTT
TRBD2	TRBV28	.	TRBJ2-7	CASSILGRGYEQYF	TGTGCCAGCAGCATCCTCGGGCGGGGGTACGAGCAGTACTTC
.	TRBV4-2	.	TRBJ1-6	CASSQAAGGRAYNSPLHF	TGTGCCAGCAGCCAAGCCGCCGGTGGCAGGGCCTATAATTCACCCCTCCACTTT
TRBD1	TRBV24-1	once	TRBJ1-2	CATSDSRDRGGGYTF	TGTGCCACCAGTGATAGCCGGGACAGGGGAGGAGGCTACACCTTC
.	TRBV28	.	TRBJ1-1	CASSFRWKGAEAFF	TGTGCCAGCAGTTTCAGGTGGAAGGGGGCTGAAGCTTTCTTT
TRBD2	TRBV4-1	.	TRBJ2-7	CASSRLAGVEYEQYF	TGCGCCAGCAGTCGACTAGCGGGAGTGGAGTACGAGCAGTACTTC
.	TRBV5-1	.	TRBJ1-2	CASSLDSQYGYTF	TGCGCCAGCAGCTTGGACAGCCAATATGGCTACACCTTC
.	TRBV27	few	TRBJ2-5	CASSLARGKTQYF	TGTGCCAGCAGTTTGGCCAGGGGTAAGACCCAGTACTTC
TRBD2	TRBV19	.	TRBJ2-2	CASSKGTSGRLGELFF	TGTGCCAGTAGTAAAGGGACTAGCGGGAGATTAGGGGAGCTGTTTTTT
.	TRBV6-5	.	TRBJ1-6	CASRPGQSYNSPLHF	TGTGCCAGCAGACCCGGACAGAGCTATAATTCACCCCTCCACTTT
TRBD1	TRBV19	.	TRBJ1-2	CASRGQATTNYGYTF	TGTGCCAGTCGGGGACAGGCGACTACTAACTATGGCTACACCTTC
.	TRBV28	.	TRBJ1-4	CASSLGEATNEKLFF	TGTGCCAGCAGTTTGGGGGAGGCAACTAATGAAAAACTGTTTTTT
.	TRBV5-5	.	TRBJ2-5	CASSLAGKHQETQYF	TGTGCCAGCAGCTTGGCAGGGAAACACCAAGAGACCCAGTACTTC
.	TRBV5-6	.	TRBJ1-2	CASSLGRGNYGYTF	TGTGCCAGCAGCTTGGGCAGGGGAAACTATGGCTACACCTTC
TRBD1	TRBV7-9	.	TRBJ1-2	CASIPPLTGEDVFGYTF	TGTGCCAGCATCCCACCCCTGACAGGGGAGGATGTTTTTGGCTACACCTTC
.	TRBV5-1	.	TRBJ1-6	CASRDNYNSPLHF	TGCGCCAGCAGGGACAACTATAATTCACCCCTCCACTTT
.	TRBV15	once	TRBJ2-3	CATTRGRRGDTQYF	TGTGCCACCACCAGAGGCAGGAGGGGAGATACGCAGTATTTT
TRBD1	TRBV28	.	TRBJ1-3	CASSLLDRAGNTIYF	TGTGCCAGCAGCCTCCTAGACAGGGCTGGAAACACCATATATTTT
TRBD1	TRBV6-5	.	TRBJ1-3	CASSQGQPGNTIYF	TGTGCCAGCAGCCAGGGACAGCCTGGAAACACCATATATTTT
.	TRBV5-4	.	TRBJ1-1	CASSLVSSGEAFF	TGTGCCAGCAGCTTGGTTAGCTCCGGTGAAGCTTTCTTT